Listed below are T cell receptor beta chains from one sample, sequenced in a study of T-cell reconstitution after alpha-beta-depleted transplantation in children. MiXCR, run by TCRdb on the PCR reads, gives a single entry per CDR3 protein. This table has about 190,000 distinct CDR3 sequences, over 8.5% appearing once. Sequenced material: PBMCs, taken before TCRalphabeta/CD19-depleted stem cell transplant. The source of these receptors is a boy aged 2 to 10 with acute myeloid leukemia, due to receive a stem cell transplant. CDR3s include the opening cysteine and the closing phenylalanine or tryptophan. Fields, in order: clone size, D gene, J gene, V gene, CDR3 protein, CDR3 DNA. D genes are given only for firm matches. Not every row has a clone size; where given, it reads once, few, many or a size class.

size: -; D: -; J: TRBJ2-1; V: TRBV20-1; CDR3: CSAYKGGGDSEQFF; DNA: TGCAGTGCTTACAAGGGGGGGGGGGATTCTGAGCAGTTCTTC
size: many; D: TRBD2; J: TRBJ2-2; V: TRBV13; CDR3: CASSAGGTGELFF; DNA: TGTGCCAGCAGCGCCGGGGGGACCGGGGAGCTGTTTTTT
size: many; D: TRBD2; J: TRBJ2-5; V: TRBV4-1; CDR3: CASSQVSGGGGETQYF; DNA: TGCGCCAGCAGCCAAGTTTCGGGAGGCGGTGGGGAGACCCAGTACTTC
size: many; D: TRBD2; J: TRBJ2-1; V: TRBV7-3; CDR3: CASSHGLAGSYNEQFF; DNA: TGTGCCAGCAGTCATGGACTAGCGGGATCCTACAATGAGCAGTTCTTC
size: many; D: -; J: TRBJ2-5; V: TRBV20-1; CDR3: CSARTDQETQYF; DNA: TGCAGTGCTCGGACCGACCAAGAGACCCAGTACTTC
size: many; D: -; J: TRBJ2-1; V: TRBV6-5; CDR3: CASRPGLHYNEQFF; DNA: TGTGCCAGCAGGCCGGGACTTCACTACAATGAGCAGTTCTTC
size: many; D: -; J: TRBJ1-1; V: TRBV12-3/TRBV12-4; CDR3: CASTRGYTNTEAFF; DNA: TGTGCCAGCACTCGGGGATATACGAACACTGAAGCTTTCTTT
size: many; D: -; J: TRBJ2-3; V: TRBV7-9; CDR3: CASSLRGRSTDTQYF; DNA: TGTGCCAGCAGCTTAAGAGGCCGAAGCACAGATACGCAGTATTTT
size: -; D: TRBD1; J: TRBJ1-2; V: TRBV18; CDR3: CASARDRKHGYTF; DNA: TGTGCCAGCGCCCGGGACAGAAAGCATGGCTACACCTTC
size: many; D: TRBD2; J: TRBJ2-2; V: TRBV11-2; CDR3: CASSLLIGGLRGGELFF; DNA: TGTGCCAGCAGCTTACTCATCGGGGGGTTACGAGGCGGGGAGCTGTTTTTT
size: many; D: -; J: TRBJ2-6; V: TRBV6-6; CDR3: CASRPGANVLTF; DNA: TGTGCCAGCAGGCCTGGGGCCAACGTCCTGACTTTC
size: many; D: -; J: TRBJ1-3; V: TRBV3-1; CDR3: CASSQGPRPGNTIYF; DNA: TGTGCCAGCAGCCAAGGACCCCGGCCTGGAAACACCATATATTTT
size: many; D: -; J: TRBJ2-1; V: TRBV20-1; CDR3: CSAIPKGLSSYNEQFF; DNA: TGCAGTGCTATTCCCAAAGGACTGAGCTCCTACAATGAGCAGTTCTTC
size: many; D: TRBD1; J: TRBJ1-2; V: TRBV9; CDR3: CASSPGQGSRGYTF; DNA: TGTGCCAGCAGCCCGGGACAGGGTTCTCGGGGCTACACCTTC
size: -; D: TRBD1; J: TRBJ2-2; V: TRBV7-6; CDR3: CASSPRGLDTGELFF; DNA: TGTGCCAGCAGCCCCAGGGGGCTAGACACCGGGGAGCTGTTTTTT
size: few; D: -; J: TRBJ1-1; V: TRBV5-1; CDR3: CASSPGRGAAEAFF; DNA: TGCGCCAGCAGCCCGGGACGTGGGGCAGCTGAAGCTTTCTTT
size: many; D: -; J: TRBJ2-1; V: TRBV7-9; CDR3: CASSLVSGYNEQFF; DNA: TGTGCCAGCAGCTTAGTCAGTGGCTACAATGAGCAGTTCTTC
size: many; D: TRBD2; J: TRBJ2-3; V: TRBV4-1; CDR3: CASRPIAGGSTDTQYF; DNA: TGCGCCAGCAGGCCTATAGCGGGAGGCAGCACAGATACGCAGTATTTT
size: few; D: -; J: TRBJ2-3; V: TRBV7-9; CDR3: CASSARSGPRDTQYF; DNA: TGTGCCAGCAGCGCCCGGAGCGGCCCACGGGATACGCAGTATTTT
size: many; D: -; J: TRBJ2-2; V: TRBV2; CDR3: CASSETNYGKNTGELFF; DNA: TGTGCCAGCAGTGAAACGAACTACGGGAAGAACACCGGGGAGCTGTTTTTT
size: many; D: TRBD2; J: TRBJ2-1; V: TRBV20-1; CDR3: CSARDSHGRASYNEQFF; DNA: TGCAGTGCTAGAGACTCTCACGGGAGGGCCTCCTACAATGAGCAGTTCTTC
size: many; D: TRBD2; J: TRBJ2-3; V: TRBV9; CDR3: CASSPRTSGITDTQYF; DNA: TGTGCCAGCAGCCCCCGGACTAGCGGGATCACAGATACGCAGTATTTT
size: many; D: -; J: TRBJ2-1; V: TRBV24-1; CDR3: CATSDLDPSSYNEQFF; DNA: TGTGCCACCAGTGACTTGGACCCGAGCTCCTACAATGAGCAGTTCTTC
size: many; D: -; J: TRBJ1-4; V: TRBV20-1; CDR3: CSAKVHRSNEKLFF; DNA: TGCAGTGCTAAGGTACACAGGTCGAATGAAAAACTGTTTTTT
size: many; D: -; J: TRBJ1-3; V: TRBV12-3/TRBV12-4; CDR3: CASSLWTGNTIYF; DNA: TGTGCCAGCAGTCTATGGACAGGAAACACCATATATTTT
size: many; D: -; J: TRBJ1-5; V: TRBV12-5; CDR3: CASGINSNQPQHF; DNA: TGTGCTAGTGGGATTAATAGCAATCAGCCCCAGCATTTT
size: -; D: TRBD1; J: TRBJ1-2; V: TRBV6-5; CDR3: CASSYFGQAGGYTF; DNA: TGTGCCAGCAGTTACTTTGGACAGGCGGGCGGCTACACCTTC
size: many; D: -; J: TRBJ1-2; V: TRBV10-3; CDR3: CAISLGETRTGYTF; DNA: TGTGCCATCAGTTTGGGGGAAACCAGGACTGGCTACACCTTC
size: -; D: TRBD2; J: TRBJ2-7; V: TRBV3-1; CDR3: CATCLGLAGAYEQYF; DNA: TGTGCCACCTGCCTAGGCCTAGCGGGAGCCTACGAGCAGTACTTC
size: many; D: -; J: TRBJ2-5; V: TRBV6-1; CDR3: CASSSRGETQYF; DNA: TGTGCCAGCAGTTCCAGAGGAGAGACCCAGTACTTC
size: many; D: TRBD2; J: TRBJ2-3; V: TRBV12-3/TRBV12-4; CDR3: CASSPWGGSTDTQYF; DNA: TGTGCCAGCAGCCCTTGGGGGGGGAGCACAGATACGCAGTATTTT
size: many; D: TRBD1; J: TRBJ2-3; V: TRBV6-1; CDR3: CASRRQGVEDTQYF; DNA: TGTGCCAGCAGGAGACAGGGAGTGGAGGATACGCAGTATTTT
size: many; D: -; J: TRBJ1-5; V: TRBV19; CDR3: CASRNRVRQNQPQHF; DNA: TGTGCCAGTAGGAACAGGGTTAGGCAAAATCAGCCCCAGCATTTT
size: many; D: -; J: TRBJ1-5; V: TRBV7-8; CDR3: CASKDSWDQPQHF; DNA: TGTGCCAGCAAAGATAGTTGGGATCAGCCCCAGCATTTT